This TCR beta chain was found in a study of Ad26.COV2.S vaccination and SARS-CoV-2 variants. On the study more broadly: Enrollment placed the donor in the COV1001 Ad26.COV2.S trial arm.

TCRdb's table, derived via immunoSEQ multiplex PCR, lists solely in-frame clones and lacks some. The sample holds some 300,000 clones; around 84% are singletons and the top ten take approximately 1.9%. Germline CDR1 reads SGHTA; CDR2 reads FQGNSA. Trimming shortened V by 0 bases and J by 5 bases, and 14 bases separated the two germline ends. There are 16 residues in the CDR3. The sample's treatment: about 20 received Ad26.COV2.S at low or high dose, single or two shots; 5 received placebo; per-sample allocation not given. Sampling was done on day 63 after the first vaccine or placebo injection. This sequence was found in a person between 18 and 65 years old who received the Ad26.COV2.S COVID-19 vaccine or a placebo. The chain is built from TRBV7-2 and TRBJ1-3; perhaps TRBD1 as D (6 bases). The sequences come from peripheral blood, collected in a trial of Ad26.COV2.S vaccine versus placebo. Written as DNA, the CDR3 is TGTGCCAGCAGCTTAGCGCAGGGGATCGGTCGAAACACCATATATTTT. It encodes CASSLAQGIGRNTIYF.